These 29 T cell receptor beta chains came from one sample sequenced in a study of T cells in Graves' hyperthyroidism and ophthalmopathy. RNA transcripts yielded amplified TCR beta CDR3 regions. A set of HTBI primers served as the primers for a first-round RT-PCR of the TCR CDR3. TCRdb processed the multiplex PCR reads anew with MiXCR; each CDR3 protein has one entry. The table shows some 340,000 distinct CDR3 sequences, with about an eighth occurring only once. The sequenced sample consisted of blood. The receptors originated from a woman aged 40 to 55 with Graves' ophthalmopathy.

This clonotype was seen a few times. The chain couples TRBV6-1 to TRBJ1-1, with TRBD1 matching over 8 bases. Germline CDR1 is MNHNS and CDR2 is SASEGT. V lost 1 base, J lost 4 bases, and 17 bases stayed unmatched. The CDR3 consists of 19 residues. The CDR3 nucleotides are TGTGCCAGCAGTGAAGTACCCTGGACAGGGAGTACCCGGGGCACTGAAGCTTTCTTT. Its protein product is CASSEVPWTGSTRGTEAFF.

This clonotype showed up just a few times. The chain links TRBV14 to TRBJ1-1; no clear D. This CDR3 spans 14 amino acids. From germline, CDR1 is SGHDN and CDR2 FVKESK. Trimming took off 2 bases at V and 5 bases at J, with 12 bases between the two ends. The CDR3 DNA sequence: TGTGCCAGCAGCCAATTTAAGGGTGTGACTGAAGCTTTCTTT. Protein: CASSQFKGVTEAFF.

This clonotype was detected a few times. CDR3 region: CSARNLRDIETGELFF. The CDR3 region has the DNA TGCAGTGCTCGAAACCTCCGGGACATCGAGACCGGGGAGCTGTTTTTT. This chain links TRBV20-1 with TRBJ2-2; possible D gene TRBD1, 6 bases. The V end was cut by 5 bases, the J end by 5 bases, with 21 bases between. This CDR3 region has 16 residues. Looked up from germline, CDR1 is DFQATT and CDR2 is SNEGSKA (reference sequence).

This clonotype has a handful of counts. No conserved phenylalanine or tryptophan is present at the end of the CDR3, so a read error is the likely explanation. V usage is TRBV3-1 and J usage is TRBJ2-7, with TRBD1 matching over 8 bases. Per the germline V gene, CDR1 is LGHDT and CDR2 is YNNKEL (reference sequence). The CDR3 is 13 residues long. J gave up 3 bases and V 5 bases, and 3 bases lay outside the gene matches. The CDR3: CASSDGQGYEQYL. CDR3 DNA sequence: TGTGCCAGCAGCGATGGACAGGGCTACGAGCAGTACCTC.

The chain links TRBV20-1 to TRBJ2-2, with TRBD2 matching over 9 bases. CDR1 DFQATT and CDR2 SNEGSKA come from the germline V gene (reference sequence). The CDR3 is 17 residues long. The ends lost 0 bases at V and 4 bases at J; junction bases unmatched: 9. The CDR3, as DNA: TGCAGTGCTAGAGATCCGGCGGGAGGGACAACCACCGGGGAGCTGTTTTTT. It yields the protein CSARDPAGGTTTGELFF.

This clonotype was observed at least ten times. V usage is TRBV20-1 and J usage is TRBJ2-1, with TRBD2 matching over 8 bases. Germline CDR1 DFQATT, CDR2 SNEGSKA (reference sequence). The J segment lost 8 bases and the V segment lost 0 bases, leaving 6 bases of the junction unmatched. This CDR3 is built from 14 residues. The CDR3 reads CSARDPSGSDEQFF. In nucleotides, the CDR3 is TGCAGTGCTAGAGATCCAAGCGGGAGCGATGAGCAGTTCTTC.

This clonotype was detected only a few times. The chain recombines TRBV30 with TRBJ2-2; D ambiguous. Germline V gene data show CDR1 as GTSNPN and CDR2 as SVGIG (reference sequence). V was clipped by 4 bases and J by 4 bases, with 4 bases between them. The CDR3 sequence is 11 residues long. CDR3 bases: TGTGCCTGGACGATCACCGGGGAGCTGTTTTTT. Translation gives CAWTITGELFF.

This clonotype was counted a few times. The rearrangement joins TRBV20-1 to TRBJ2-1; D tentatively fits TRBD1 or TRBD2 (5 bases each). V was pared by 6 bases and J by 8 bases, with 20 bases between. This CDR3 spans 14 amino acids. Germline V lookup: CDR1 DFQATT, CDR2 SNEGSKA (reference sequence). CDR3 in amino acids: CSATGPSIQDEQFF. The CDR3 DNA sequence: TGCAGTGCCACGGGACCCTCGATTCAGGATGAGCAGTTCTTC.

This clonotype was counted ten times or more. V is TRBV7-9 and J is TRBJ2-7; 8 nucleotides match TRBD1. There are 15 residues in the CDR3. The junction had 13 bases not matched to a gene; V was cut back by 5 bases and J by 7 bases. Germline CDR1 is SEHNR and CDR2 is FQNEAQ (reference sequence). CDR3 region: CASSGPGQVPREQYF. In nucleotides, the CDR3 is TGTGCCAGCAGCGGTCCGGGACAGGTCCCGAGGGAGCAGTACTTC.

This clonotype was seen ten or more times. The chain couples TRBV29-1 to TRBJ1-1; D may be TRBD1 (5 bases). Looked up from germline, CDR1 is SQVTM and CDR2 is ANQGSEA. The CDR3 sequence is 11 residues long. Trimming removed 4 bases from V and 7 bases from J, with 10 bases in between. The CDR3: CSVVIGVEAFF. The CDR3 nucleotides read TGCAGCGTTGTTATAGGGGTTGAAGCTTTCTTT.

The sample holds many counts of this clonotype. The rearrangement uses TRBV10-3 and TRBJ1-1; D not certain. With 3 bases removed from V and 1 base from J, the gap between germline ends came to 6 bases. The germline V gene encodes CDR1 ENHRY and CDR2 SYGVKD. The CDR3 extends over 13 amino acids. The CDR3 DNA follows: TGTGCCATCAGTGAACAGCCGAACACTGAAGCTTTCTTT. Its translation is CAISEQPNTEAFF.

V is TRBV3-1 and J is TRBJ2-1, with TRBD2 matching 8 bases. The CDR3 covers 16 residues. V trimming: 0 bases; J trimming: 5 bases; junction bases outside the gene matches: 6. Per germline, CDR1 LGHDT and CDR2 YNNKEL (reference sequence). CDR3 residues: CASSQDQRELDNEQFF. DNA of the CDR3: TGTGCCAGCAGCCAAGACCAGCGGGAGCTCGACAATGAGCAGTTCTTC.

This clonotype was seen a handful of times. The V and J genes are TRBV20-1 and TRBJ2-7; TRBD2 agrees at 9 bases. This CDR3 has 17 residues. The germline V gene has CDR1 DFQATT and CDR2 SNEGSKA (reference sequence). V trimming: 1 base; J trimming: 3 bases; junction bases outside the gene matches: 13. The CDR3 sequence is CSARGPLAGRPFYEQYF. For the CDR3, the DNA is TGCAGTGCTAGAGGGCCCCTAGCGGGAAGGCCCTTCTACGAGCAGTACTTC.

The sample holds a few counts of this clonotype. This sequence joins TRBV20-1 and TRBJ1-3, with D possibly matching TRBD1 (5 bases). CDR3 length: 16 residues. CDR1 is DFQATT and CDR2 is SNEGSKA in the germline V gene (reference sequence). The germline V and J ends were trimmed by 0 bases and 2 bases, with 14 bases remaining between them. The CDR3 loop reads CSARDEGLMAGNTIYF. In nucleotides, the CDR3 is TGCAGTGCTAGAGATGAGGGGCTTATGGCTGGAAACACCATATATTTT.

The chain is built from TRBV11-3 and TRBJ2-5; D may correspond to TRBD1 or TRBD2 (5 bases each). The CDR3 runs to 18 residues. Per germline, CDR1 SGHNT and CDR2 YENEEA. V lost 6 bases to trimming and J lost 7 bases, with 30 bases between them. The CDR3: CASSQGRRTGLLGVTQYF. In DNA, the CDR3 is TGTGCCAGCAGTCAAGGAAGGCGAACCGGACTTTTAGGGGTGACCCAGTACTTC.

This clonotype came up many times. This chain links TRBV27 with TRBJ2-5; either TRBD1 or TRBD2 may fit D (7 bases each). Per germline, CDR1 MNHEY and CDR2 SMNVEV (reference sequence). The CDR3 extends over 14 amino acids. The ends were cut back, 5 bases at V and 4 bases at J, with 14 bases in the middle. The CDR3 loop reads CASSQGGMRETQYF. The CDR3 coding sequence is TGTGCCAGCAGTCAGGGGGGGATGCGAGAGACCCAGTACTTC.

J is TRBJ2-1 and V is TRBV24-1, with 8 bases that match TRBD2. The CDR3 extends over 16 amino acids. Germline CDR1 reads KGHDR; CDR2 reads SFDVKD. V was clipped by 1 base and J by 3 bases; unmatched bases: 4. Here the CDR3 reads CATSDLGLAGYNEQFF. CDR3 bases: TGTGCCACCAGTGATTTAGGGCTAGCGGGCTACAATGAGCAGTTCTTC.

This clonotype was seen repeatedly, ten times or more. This rearrangement joins TRBV20-1 to TRBJ1-2, with 7 positions matching TRBD1. After removal of 6 bases from V and 6 bases from J, the junction contained 16 bases not matched to a gene. Germline CDR1 DFQATT, CDR2 SNEGSKA (reference sequence). This CDR3 is built from 15 residues. The chain's CDR3 is CSADDRDRGWNGYTF. CDR3 nucleotides: TGCAGTGCAGACGACCGGGACAGAGGGTGGAATGGCTACACCTTC.

This clonotype has ten or more counts. J is TRBJ1-4 and V is TRBV5-1; D call uncertain. CDR1 is SGHRS and CDR2 is YFSETQ in the germline V gene. This CDR3 has 13 amino acids. Trimming removed 1 base from V and 5 bases from J, with 6 bases in between. Here the CDR3 reads CASSLNRNEKLFF. DNA for the CDR3: TGCGCCAGCAGCTTGAATCGGAATGAAAAACTGTTTTTT.

This clonotype occurred a few times. Written as DNA, the CDR3 is TGTGCCAGCGGGCGGGGGGAAGAGCAGTACTTC. Encoded protein: CASGRGEEQYF. The J gene is TRBJ2-7, the V gene TRBV6-1; TRBD2 matches at 8 bases. The CDR3 loop spans 11 amino acids. CDR1 and CDR2 (germline): MNHNS, SASEGT. V shed 8 bases and J 7 bases; nucleotides not matched to a gene: 4.

This clonotype was found many times. The J gene is TRBJ1-5, the V gene TRBV10-3; D remains ambiguous. The CDR3 runs 15 residues. V was cut by 3 bases and J by 0 bases, with 9 bases left in between. Germline V gene lookup returns CDR1 ENHRY and CDR2 SYGVKD. DNA of the CDR3: TGTGCCATCAGTGATTCGCGTTATAGCAATCAGCCCCAGCATTTT. Translated: CAISDSRYSNQPQHF.

As concerns this clonotype: Just one base apart from a much larger clone, this may be a read error. CDR3 protein: CASTHLQAGTDTQYF. DNA for the CDR3: TGTGCCAGCACTCATCTCCAAGCTGGGACCGATACGCAGTATTTT. The genes are TRBV27 and TRBJ2-3, with D perhaps matching TRBD1 or TRBD2 (5 bases each). The CDR3 runs to 15 residues. The V gene's germline CDR1 is MNHEY and CDR2 SMNVEV (reference sequence). Trimming cost V 7 bases and J 6 bases, with 20 bases left between them.

This clonotype was detected ten times or more. This chain connects TRBV2 to TRBJ2-1; D is uncertain. CDR1 is SNHLY and CDR2 is FYNNEI in the germline V gene. The CDR3 consists of 18 residues. Trimming left V 8 bases short and J 0 bases short, with 23 bases between. CDR3 amino acids: CASAIWLRRVSSYNEQFF. The CDR3 nucleotides are TGTGCCAGCGCAATCTGGCTGCGAAGGGTTAGCTCCTACAATGAGCAGTTCTTC.

This clonotype came up a few times. The V call is TRBV29-1, the J call TRBJ1-2; a possible D gene is TRBD1 (6 bases). The CDR3 sequence is 14 residues long. Trimming pared 5 bases from V and 2 bases from J, leaving 15 bases between. The V gene's germline CDR1 is SQVTM and CDR2 ANQGSEA. CDR3 amino acids: CSVPSWTENYGYTF. Written as DNA, the CDR3 is TGCAGCGTTCCCTCCTGGACAGAAAACTATGGCTACACCTTC.

This clonotype was detected ten times or more. The chain links TRBV20-1 to TRBJ2-1, with TRBD2 matching over 10 bases. Unmatched junction bases numbered 1, after V lost 1 base and J lost 10 bases. Per germline, CDR1 DFQATT and CDR2 SNEGSKA (reference sequence). CDR3 length: 12 amino acids. The CDR3 here is CSARATSGEQFF. CDR3 DNA sequence: TGCAGTGCTAGAGCGACTAGCGGGGAGCAGTTCTTC.

This clonotype was detected ten times or more. The chain combines TRBV7-8 with TRBJ1-2, with D tentatively TRBD1 (6 bases). This CDR3 is built from 15 residues. Per germline, CDR1 SGHVS and CDR2 FQNEAQ. Trimming left V 3 bases short and J 4 bases short, with 15 bases between. CDR3 amino acids: CASSFEAGDGYGYTF. The CDR3 bases are TGTGCCAGCAGCTTTGAGGCAGGGGACGGCTATGGCTACACCTTC.

In regard to this clonotype: A read error is possible here, since a much larger clone lies one base away. V and J are TRBV5-1 and TRBJ1-4, with D possibly matching TRBD1 (6 bases). The CDR3 has 16 residues. CDR1 is SGHRS, CDR2 YFSETQ, per germline. CDR3 in amino acids: CTSSERPGQANEKLFF. The CDR3 nucleotides are TGCACCAGCAGCGAGAGACCGGGACAAGCTAATGAAAAACTGTTTTTT.

This clonotype was observed at least ten times. The chain recombines TRBV20-1 with TRBJ2-1; possibly TRBD2 for D (5 bases). Germline V gene lookup returns CDR1 DFQATT and CDR2 SNEGSKA (reference sequence). V lost 3 bases and J 0 bases, leaving 9 bases between the germline ends. The CDR3 is 14 residues long. The CDR3 loop reads CSASLGSSYNEQFF. CDR3 nucleotide sequence: TGCAGTGCTAGTTTGGGGAGCTCCTACAATGAGCAGTTCTTC.

This chain links TRBV19 with TRBJ2-1; TRBD1 aligns across 9 bases. V shed 5 bases, J shed 7 bases, and the junction held 9 bases outside the gene matches. CDR1 is LNHDA, CDR2 SQIVND, per germline (reference sequence). The CDR3 has 15 amino acids. The CDR3 DNA reads as TGTGCCAGTAGTGATCCGGGACAGGGAAAAAATGAGCAGTTCTTC. Protein sequence: CASSDPGQGKNEQFF.